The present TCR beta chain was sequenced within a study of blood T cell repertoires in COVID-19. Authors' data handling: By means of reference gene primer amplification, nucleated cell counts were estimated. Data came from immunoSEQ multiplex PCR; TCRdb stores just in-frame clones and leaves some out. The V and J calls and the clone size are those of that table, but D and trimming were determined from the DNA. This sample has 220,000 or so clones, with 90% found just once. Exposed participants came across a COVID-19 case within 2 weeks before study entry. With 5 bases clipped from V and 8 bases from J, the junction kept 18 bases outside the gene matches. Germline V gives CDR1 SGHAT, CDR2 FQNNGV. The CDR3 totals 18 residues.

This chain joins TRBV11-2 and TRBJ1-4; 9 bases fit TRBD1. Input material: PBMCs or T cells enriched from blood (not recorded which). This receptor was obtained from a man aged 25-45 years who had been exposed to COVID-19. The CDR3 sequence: CASSPNTERTGDREKLFF. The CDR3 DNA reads TGTGCCAGCAGCCCTAACACCGAAAGGACAGGGGATAGGGAAAAACTGTTTTTT.